This T cell receptor beta chain appears in the sequencing data of a study of T cells after yellow fever vaccination. Looked up from germline, CDR1 is SGDLS and CDR2 is YYNGEE. V was trimmed by 0 bases and J by 2 bases, leaving 5 bases between them. This CDR3 has 14 amino acids. Synthesis of TCR cDNA relied on 5'RACE template switching, which attached a universal primer site and UMIs. TCRdb independently ran MiXCR on the 5' RACE reads; one entry per CDR3 protein. The sample contains some 110,000 distinct CDR3 sequences, around 8% of which appear only once. Whole-study results and caveats: After the booster, about 95% of CD4 and roughly nine tenths of CD8 primary-response clones were re-detected. Peak timing came faster in the weaker secondary response, day 5 versus 15. Highly abundant clonotypes carried over from the bulk population could end up in FACS-sorted repertoires as contaminants.

This clonotype was seen only a few times. The antigen is undetermined. The sample in question was CD8+ T cells sorted from PBMCs, obtained 45 days after the yellow fever booster vaccination. This TCR was recovered from a man aged 25-40 years who received the YFV17D yellow fever vaccine. This chain links TRBV9 with TRBJ2-2; D gene unclear. The CDR3 loop reads CASSVGLNTGELFF. The CDR3 DNA is TGTGCCAGCAGCGTAGGTCTTAACACCGGGGAGCTGTTTTTT.